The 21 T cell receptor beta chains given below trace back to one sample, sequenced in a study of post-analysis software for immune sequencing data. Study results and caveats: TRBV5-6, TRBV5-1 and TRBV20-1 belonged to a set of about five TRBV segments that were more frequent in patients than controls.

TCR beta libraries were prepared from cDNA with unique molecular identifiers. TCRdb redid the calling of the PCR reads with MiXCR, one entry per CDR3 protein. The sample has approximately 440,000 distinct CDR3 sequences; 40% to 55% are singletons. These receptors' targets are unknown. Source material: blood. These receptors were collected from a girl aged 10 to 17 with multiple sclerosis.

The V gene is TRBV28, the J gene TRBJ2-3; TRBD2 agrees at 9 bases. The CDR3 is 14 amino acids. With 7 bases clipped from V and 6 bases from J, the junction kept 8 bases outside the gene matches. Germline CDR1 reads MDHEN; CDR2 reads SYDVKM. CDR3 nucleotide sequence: TGTGCCAGCAACGGTAGCGGGAGAGTGGATACGCAGTATTTT. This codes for CASNGSGRVDTQYF.

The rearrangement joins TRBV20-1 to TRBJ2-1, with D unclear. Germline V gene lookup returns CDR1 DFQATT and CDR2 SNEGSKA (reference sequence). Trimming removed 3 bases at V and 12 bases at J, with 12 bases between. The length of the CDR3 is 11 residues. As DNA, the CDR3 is TGCAGTGCTAGGAACAGCCAGGTGCAGTTCTTC. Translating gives CSARNSQVQFF.

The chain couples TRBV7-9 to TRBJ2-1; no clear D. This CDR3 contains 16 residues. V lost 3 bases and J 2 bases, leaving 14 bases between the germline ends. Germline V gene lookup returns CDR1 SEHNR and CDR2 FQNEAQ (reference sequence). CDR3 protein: CASSFPTELAYNEQFF. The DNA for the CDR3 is TGTGCCAGCAGCTTCCCCACGGAGCTAGCCTACAATGAGCAGTTCTTC.

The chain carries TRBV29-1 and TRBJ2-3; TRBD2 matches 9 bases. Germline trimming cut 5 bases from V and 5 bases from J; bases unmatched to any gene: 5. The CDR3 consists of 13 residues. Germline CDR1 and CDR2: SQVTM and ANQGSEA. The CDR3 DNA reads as TGCAGCGTTAGAGGACTAGCGATAGATACGCAGTATTTT. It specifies CSVRGLAIDTQYF.

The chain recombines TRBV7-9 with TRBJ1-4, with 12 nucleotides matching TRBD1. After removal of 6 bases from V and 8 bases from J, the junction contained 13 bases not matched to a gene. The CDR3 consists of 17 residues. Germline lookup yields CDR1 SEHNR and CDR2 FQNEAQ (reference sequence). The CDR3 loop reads CASSQGGQGARREKLFF. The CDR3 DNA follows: TGTGCCAGCAGTCAAGGGGGACAGGGGGCGCGTCGAGAAAAACTGTTTTTT.

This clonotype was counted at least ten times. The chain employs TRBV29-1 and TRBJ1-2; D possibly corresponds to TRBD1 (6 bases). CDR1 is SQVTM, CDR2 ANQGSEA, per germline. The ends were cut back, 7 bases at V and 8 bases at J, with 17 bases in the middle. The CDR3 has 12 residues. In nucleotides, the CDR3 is TGCAGCGCCGAAGGGGGATTGGAAGGCTACACCTTC. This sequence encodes CSAEGGLEGYTF.

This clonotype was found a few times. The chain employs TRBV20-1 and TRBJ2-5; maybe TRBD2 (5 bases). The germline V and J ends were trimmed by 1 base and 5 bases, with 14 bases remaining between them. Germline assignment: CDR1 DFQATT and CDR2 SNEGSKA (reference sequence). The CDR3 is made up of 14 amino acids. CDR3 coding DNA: TGCAGTGCTAGAGCTCTCGGGGTTGGGGAGACCCAGTACTTC. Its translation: CSARALGVGETQYF.

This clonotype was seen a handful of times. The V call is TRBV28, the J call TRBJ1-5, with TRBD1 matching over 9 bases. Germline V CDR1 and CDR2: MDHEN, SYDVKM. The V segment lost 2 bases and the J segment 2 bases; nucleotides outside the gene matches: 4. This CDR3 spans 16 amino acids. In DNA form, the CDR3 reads TGTGCCAGCAGTTTAGGACAGGGGTTTGGCAATCAGCCCCAGCATTTT. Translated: CASSLGQGFGNQPQHF. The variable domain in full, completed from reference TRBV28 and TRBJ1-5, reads DVKVTQSSRYLVKRTGEKVFLECVQDMDHENMFWYRQDPGLGLRLIYFSYDVKMKEKGDIPEGYSVSREKKERFSLILESASTNQTSMYLCASSLGQGFGNQPQHFGDGTRLSIL.

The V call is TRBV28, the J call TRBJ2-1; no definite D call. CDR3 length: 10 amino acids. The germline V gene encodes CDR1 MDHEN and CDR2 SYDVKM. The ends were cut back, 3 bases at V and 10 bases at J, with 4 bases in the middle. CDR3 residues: CASSFEEQFF. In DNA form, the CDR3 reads TGTGCCAGCAGTTTTGAGGAGCAGTTCTTC. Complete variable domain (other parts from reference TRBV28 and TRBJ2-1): DVKVTQSSRYLVKRTGEKVFLECVQDMDHENMFWYRQDPGLGLRLIYFSYDVKMKEKGDIPEGYSVSREKKERFSLILESASTNQTSMYLCASSFEEQFFGPGTRLTVL.

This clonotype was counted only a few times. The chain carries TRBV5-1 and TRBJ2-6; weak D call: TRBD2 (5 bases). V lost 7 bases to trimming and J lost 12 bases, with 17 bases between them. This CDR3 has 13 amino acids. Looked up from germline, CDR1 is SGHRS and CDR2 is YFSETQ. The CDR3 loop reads CASGLSEVSVLTF. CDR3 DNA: TGCGCCAGCGGACTCTCGGAGGTCAGCGTCCTGACTTTC.

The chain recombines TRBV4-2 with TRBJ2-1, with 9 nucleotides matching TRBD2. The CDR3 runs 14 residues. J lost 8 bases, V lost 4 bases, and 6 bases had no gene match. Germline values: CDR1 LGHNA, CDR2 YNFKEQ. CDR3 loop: CASSPAGGRHEQFF. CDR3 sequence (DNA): TGTGCCAGCAGCCCAGCGGGAGGTCGTCATGAGCAGTTCTTC.

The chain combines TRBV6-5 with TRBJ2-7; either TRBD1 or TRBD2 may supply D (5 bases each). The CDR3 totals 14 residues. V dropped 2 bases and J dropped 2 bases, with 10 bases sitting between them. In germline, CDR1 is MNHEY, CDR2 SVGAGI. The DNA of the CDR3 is TGTGCCAGCAGTTACGGGGACGGTACCTACGAGCAGTACTTC. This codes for CASSYGDGTYEQYF.

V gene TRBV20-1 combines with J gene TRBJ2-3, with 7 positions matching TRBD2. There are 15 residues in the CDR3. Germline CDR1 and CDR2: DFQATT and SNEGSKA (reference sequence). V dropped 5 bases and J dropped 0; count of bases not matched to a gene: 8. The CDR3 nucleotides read TGCAGTGCTGGACGACTAGCAGCTAGCACAGATACGCAGTATTTT. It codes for CSAGRLAASTDTQYF.

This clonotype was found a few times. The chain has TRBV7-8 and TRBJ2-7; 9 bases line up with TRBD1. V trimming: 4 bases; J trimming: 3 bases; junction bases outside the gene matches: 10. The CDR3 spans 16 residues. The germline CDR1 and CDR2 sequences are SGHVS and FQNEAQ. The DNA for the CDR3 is TGTGCCAGCAGCTCGACGACAGGGGGAGAGGGCTACGAGCAGTACTTC. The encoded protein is CASSSTTGGEGYEQYF. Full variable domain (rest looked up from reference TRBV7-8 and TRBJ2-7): GAGVSQSPRYKVAKRGQDVALRCDPISGHVSLFWYQQALGQGPEFLTYFQNEAQLDKSGLPSDRFFAERPEGSVSTLKIQRTQQEDSAVYLCASSSTTGGEGYEQYFGPGTRLTVT.

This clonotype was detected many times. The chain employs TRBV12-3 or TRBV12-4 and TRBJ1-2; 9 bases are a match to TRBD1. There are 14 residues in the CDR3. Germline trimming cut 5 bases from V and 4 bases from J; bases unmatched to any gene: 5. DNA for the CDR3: TGTGCCAGCAGTCCCGGGACAGGGTTCTATGGCTACACCTTC. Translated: CASSPGTGFYGYTF.

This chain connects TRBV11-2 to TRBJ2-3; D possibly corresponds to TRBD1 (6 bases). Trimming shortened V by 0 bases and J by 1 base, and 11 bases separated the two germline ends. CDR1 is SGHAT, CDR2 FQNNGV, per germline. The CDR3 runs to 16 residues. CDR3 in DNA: TGTGCCAGCAGCTTAGATCCCAACAGGGGCACAGATACGCAGTATTTT. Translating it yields CASSLDPNRGTDTQYF.

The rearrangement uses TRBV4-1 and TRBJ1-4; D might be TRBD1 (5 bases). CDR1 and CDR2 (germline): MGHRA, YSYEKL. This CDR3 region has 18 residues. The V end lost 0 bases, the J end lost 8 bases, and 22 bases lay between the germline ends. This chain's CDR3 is CASSQEPPSGFKKEKLFF. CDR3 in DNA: TGCGCCAGCAGCCAAGAGCCGCCTTCAGGGTTTAAGAAGGAAAAACTGTTTTTT.

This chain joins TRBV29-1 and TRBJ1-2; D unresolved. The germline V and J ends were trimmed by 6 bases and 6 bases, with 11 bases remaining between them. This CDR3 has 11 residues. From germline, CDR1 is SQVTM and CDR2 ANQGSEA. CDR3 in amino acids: CSVRVGDGYTF. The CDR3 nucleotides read TGCAGCGTACGGGTTGGAGATGGCTACACCTTC.

CDR3 nucleotide sequence: TGCGCCAGCAGCCAAGGTCCTGGTATTTCCTACGAGCAGTACTTC. This sequence encodes CASSQGPGISYEQYF. This chain connects TRBV4-1 to TRBJ2-7; D not resolved. V was trimmed by 1 base and J by 1 base, leaving 11 bases between them. Germline-derived CDR1 and CDR2 are MGHRA and YSYEKL. The CDR3 is made up of 15 amino acids.

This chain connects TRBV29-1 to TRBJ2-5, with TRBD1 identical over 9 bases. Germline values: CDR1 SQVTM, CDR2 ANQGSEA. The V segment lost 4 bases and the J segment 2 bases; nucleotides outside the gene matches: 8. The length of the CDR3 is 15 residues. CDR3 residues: CSVGQRDRVQETQYF. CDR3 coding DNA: TGCAGCGTTGGTCAGCGGGACAGGGTTCAAGAGACCCAGTACTTC.

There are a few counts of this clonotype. The CDR3 sequence is CASRLAAAYEQYF. As DNA, the CDR3 is TGTGCCAGCAGACTAGCGGCTGCCTACGAGCAGTACTTC. The chain has TRBV28 and TRBJ2-7; 8 bases align to TRBD2. Trimming at V came to 6 bases and at J to 2 bases, leaving 3 bases not matched to a gene. The CDR3 spans 13 residues. Germline assignment: CDR1 MDHEN and CDR2 SYDVKM. Full variable domain (remainder filled in from reference TRBV28 and TRBJ2-7): DVKVTQSSRYLVKRTGEKVFLECVQDMDHENMFWYRQDPGLGLRLIYFSYDVKMKEKGDIPEGYSVSREKKERFSLILESASTNQTSMYLCASRLAAAYEQYFGPGTRLTVT.